This is a list of T cell receptor beta chains from one sample in a study of Ad26.COV2.S vaccination and SARS-CoV-2 variants. Assay used: immunoSEQ multiplex PCR; TCRdb lists only in-frame clones, some missing. The sample holds some 400,000 clones; around nine tenths are singletons and the top ten take approximately 1.9%. The specimen was peripheral blood, collected in a trial of Ad26.COV2.S vaccine versus placebo. The source of these receptors is a person between 18 and 59 years old who received the Ad26.COV2.S COVID-19 vaccine or a placebo. Each CDR3 is given with its conserved first and last residue. A D gene is named only where the DNA matches it firmly. Size is stated for part of the rows, as once, few or many counts, or as a class when the clone is expanded.

V	size	J	D	CDR3	DNA
TRBV19	-	TRBJ2-1	TRBD2	CASSMSGRGASSYNEQFF	TGTGCCAGTAGTATGAGCGGGAGAGGAGCCAGCTCCTACAATGAGCAGTTCTTC
TRBV27	few	TRBJ1-1	TRBD1	CASSQGAHTEAFF	TGTGCCAGCAGTCAGGGGGCGCACACTGAAGCTTTCTTT
TRBV7-3	-	TRBJ2-1	-	CASSLPGEHEQFF	TGTGCCAGCAGCTTGCCGGGAGAGCATGAGCAGTTCTTC
TRBV10-3	-	TRBJ2-3	TRBD1	CAIREQGSTDTQYF	TGTGCCATCAGAGAACAGGGGAGCACAGATACGCAGTATTTT
TRBV10-3	-	TRBJ2-1	-	CAVQGGGGEQFF	TGTGCCGTCCAGGGCGGCGGAGGTGAGCAGTTCTTC
TRBV27	-	TRBJ2-5	-	CASKNRQETQYF	TGTGCCAGCAAGAATCGCCAAGAGACCCAGTACTTC
TRBV28	-	TRBJ1-3	-	CASSLSSAGNTIYF	TGTGCCAGCAGTTTATCCAGTGCTGGAAACACCATATATTTT
TRBV6-5	-	TRBJ1-1	-	CASSDSVNTEAFF	TGTGCCAGCAGTGACTCAGTGAACACTGAAGCTTTCTTT
TRBV28	-	TRBJ2-1	TRBD2	CASSLLAGGSYNEQFF	TGTGCCAGCAGTCTACTAGCGGGAGGTTCCTACAATGAGCAGTTCTTC
TRBV3-1/TRBV3-2	-	TRBJ2-3	-	CASSQGAGSDTQYF	TGTGCCAGCAGCCAAGGGGCAGGTTCAGATACGCAGTATTTT
TRBV30	-	TRBJ2-3	-	CAWSGGGDTQYF	TGTGCCTGGAGTGGAGGGGGTGATACGCAGTATTTT
TRBV30	once	TRBJ2-7	TRBD1	CAWATGNGEQYF	TGTGCCTGGGCGACAGGGAATGGGGAGCAGTACTTC
TRBV10-3	-	TRBJ2-7	-	CAISESSYEQYF	TGTGCCATCAGTGAGTCGTCCTACGAGCAGTACTTC
TRBV14	-	TRBJ1-1	-	CASSRPPGGYTEAFF	TGTGCCAGCAGCCGCCCGCCCGGAGGTTACACTGAAGCTTTCTTT
TRBV7-2	medium-sized	TRBJ1-1	-	CASSTIAGEDTEAFF	TGTGCCAGCAGCACCATCGCAGGGGAAGACACTGAAGCTTTCTTT
TRBV30	-	TRBJ1-5	TRBD1	CAWSVQGAQPQHF	TGTGCCTGGAGTGTGCAGGGGGCTCAGCCCCAGCATTTT